The T cell receptor beta chain under discussion was sequenced for a study of shared clonotypes between healthy human individuals. Study-wide points: The researchers took only blood, and tissue repertoires probably look different.

This CDR3 region has 15 residues. Germline V gene sequence: CDR1 LNHDA, CDR2 SQIVND (reference sequence). J lost 4 bases, V lost 8 bases, and 12 bases had no gene match. CD45RO-negative, CCR7-selected cells formed the naive CD8 fraction, which excluded terminally differentiated effector memory CD45RA+ cells. Donors comprised healthy HIV-negative adults lacking recent acute infections or vaccinations. The repertoire was sequenced with immunoSEQ multiplex PCR; TCRdb's copy has only in-frame clones and lacks some. This table holds about 2.2 million clones, 93% found once. On this clone: Its matching antigen is unknown.

The TCR comes from a man younger than 35 in good health. Some clones in this sample may be carry-over from other donors' samples. The sample comprised naive CD8+ T cells from PBMCs. The V call is TRBV19, the J call TRBJ1-2; 8 nucleotides align to TRBD1. The CDR3 reads CASHPTGGKSYGYTF. Written as DNA, the CDR3 is TGTGCCAGTCATCCTACAGGGGGAAAAAGCTATGGCTACACCTTC.